Presented here are 27 T cell receptor beta chains from one specimen sequenced in a study of T cells in Graves' hyperthyroidism and ophthalmopathy. What was amplified from RNA transcripts were TCR beta CDR3 regions. Researchers ran a first-round RT-PCR on the TCR CDR3 using the HTBI primer set. TCRdb re-analysed the multiplex PCR reads in MiXCR, keeping a single row per CDR3 protein. This table holds around 190,000 distinct CDR3 sequences, over 15% found once. What was sequenced was blood. The receptor source for this set is a woman between 45 and 65 years old with Graves' hyperthyroidism.

The sample holds a few counts of this clonotype. This rearrangement joins TRBV3-1 to TRBJ2-2, with 8 bases fitting TRBD1. CDR1 is LGHDT and CDR2 is YNNKEL in the germline V gene (reference sequence). V lost 4 bases and J lost 1; bases outside the gene matches: 8. This CDR3 region has 17 residues. The DNA for the CDR3 is TGTGCCAGCAGCCTTAACCTTGGGACAGGGAACACCGGGGAGCTGTTTTTT. Its protein is CASSLNLGTGNTGELFF.

This clonotype was detected ten times or more. The rearrangement uses TRBV7-2 and TRBJ2-3; either TRBD1 or TRBD2 may supply D (5 bases each). The CDR3 sequence is 14 residues long. CDR1 and CDR2 (germline): SGHTA, FQGNSA. Trimming took off 3 bases at V and 5 bases at J, with 12 bases between the two ends. CDR3 DNA: TGTGCCAGCAGCTTCGACGGGGCACAAGATACGCAGTATTTT. Amino acid sequence: CASSFDGAQDTQYF.

This clonotype was found a few times. The genes are TRBV18 and TRBJ1-1, with D possibly TRBD1 on 6 matching bases. Germline V lookup: CDR1 KGHSH, CDR2 LQKENI. The CDR3 totals 14 residues. V was shortened by 1 base and J by 4 bases, with 10 bases between the two germline ends. In DNA, the CDR3 is TGTGCCAGCTCACCACAGGGGGGCGGCACTGAAGCTTTCTTT. This codes for CASSPQGGGTEAFF.

The chain carries TRBV2 and TRBJ2-1, with TRBD2 identical over 10 bases. Trimming at V came to 3 bases and at J to 6 bases, leaving 5 bases not matched to a gene. Looked up from germline, CDR1 is SNHLY and CDR2 is FYNNEI. This CDR3 is built from 15 residues. The CDR3: CASSDSGRSLNEQFF. Written as DNA, the CDR3 is TGTGCCAGCAGTGATAGCGGGAGGTCTCTCAATGAGCAGTTCTTC.

This clonotype was seen a few times. This rearrangement joins TRBV4-1 to TRBJ1-2, with TRBD1 as a possible D gene (6 bases). V gave up 4 bases and J gave up 3 bases, with 15 bases separating them. The germline gives CDR1 MGHRA, CDR2 YSYEKL. The CDR3 runs 15 residues. The CDR3 DNA sequence: TGCGCCAGCAGCCCGGACAGCGACCCCTACTATGGCTACACCTTC. Its protein is CASSPDSDPYYGYTF.

The sample holds a few counts of this clonotype. V usage is TRBV6-5 and J usage is TRBJ1-2; D gene unclear. The V gene lost 2 bases and the J gene lost 8 bases, with 9 bases spanning the gap. CDR3 size: 12 residues. From germline, CDR1 is MNHEY and CDR2 SVGAGI. Here the CDR3 reads CASSYGGNGYTF. DNA of the CDR3: TGTGCCAGCAGTTACGGTGGTAACGGCTACACCTTC.

The rearrangement uses TRBV6-1 and TRBJ1-1, with D perhaps TRBD1 (5 bases). V shed 8 bases and J shed 4 bases, with 17 bases lying between them. Germline V gives CDR1 MNHNS, CDR2 SASEGT. CDR3 size: 14 residues. CDR3 region: CASGGGVWGTEAFF. Here the CDR3 DNA reads TGTGCCAGCGGGGGAGGAGTTTGGGGCACTGAAGCTTTCTTT.

V is TRBV19 and J is TRBJ2-1, with 14 bases that match TRBD2. J lost 8 bases, V lost 7 bases, and 13 bases had no gene match. This CDR3 comprises 17 residues. The germline CDR1 and CDR2 sequences are LNHDA and SQIVND (reference sequence). The CDR3 DNA reads TGTGCCAGTACCAACTTGGGACTAGCGGGAGATAAGGATGAGCAGTTCTTC. It is translated as CASTNLGLAGDKDEQFF.

There are many counts of this clonotype. The genes are TRBV6-2 or TRBV6-3 and TRBJ2-3; the D is unclear. V was trimmed by 7 bases and J by 4 bases, leaving 6 bases between them. Germline loops: CDR1 MNHEY, CDR2 SVGEGT. This CDR3 has 11 amino acids. For the CDR3, the DNA is TGTGCCAGCAAGCGCGCAGATACGCAGTATTTT. This sequence encodes CASKRADTQYF.

This clonotype occurred many times. DNA of the CDR3: TGTGCCAGCAGCTCGCCGGACAGTTCGAACACCGGGGAGCTGTTTTTT. Its translation: CASSSPDSSNTGELFF. This rearrangement joins TRBV7-9 to TRBJ2-2; a weak D match, TRBD1 (6 bases). Trimming cost V 4 bases and J 0 bases, with 12 bases left between them. Germline CDR1 SEHNR, CDR2 FQNEAQ (reference sequence). This CDR3 region has 16 residues.

The rearrangement uses TRBV6-1 and TRBJ1-5; 7 bases are shared with TRBD1. The CDR3 spans 14 residues. Trimming removed 5 bases from V and 7 bases from J; junction bases left unmatched: 8. Germline V CDR1 and CDR2: MNHNS, SASEGT. The CDR3 DNA reads TGTGCCAGCAGTCCCCTTGACAGGGCACAGCCCCAGCATTTT. This translates into CASSPLDRAQPQHF.

This clonotype was seen at least ten times. This chain connects TRBV20-1 to TRBJ2-1; TRBD2 matches 9 bases. From germline, CDR1 is DFQATT and CDR2 SNEGSKA (reference sequence). J gave up 3 bases and V 0 bases, and 3 bases lay outside the gene matches. The length of the CDR3 is 15 residues. CDR3 DNA: TGCAGTGCTAGAGATATGCGGGGGGGCTACAATGAGCAGTTCTTC. It is translated as CSARDMRGGYNEQFF.

This clonotype was seen at least ten times. J is TRBJ2-3 and V is TRBV25-1; D not resolved. Between the trimmed V and J ends, which lost 1 base and 1 base, there was a span of 6 bases. Germline CDR1 and CDR2: MGHDK and SYGVNS. This CDR3 is built from 14 residues. The CDR3 spells CASSESWGTDTQYF. The CDR3 DNA follows: TGTGCCAGCAGTGAATCCTGGGGCACAGATACGCAGTATTTT.

This clonotype was seen ten or more times. The V call is TRBV6-6, the J call TRBJ1-1; TRBD1 might be the D (5 bases). Trimming took 0 bases from V and 5 from J, leaving 10 bases between them. Germline values: CDR1 MNHNY, CDR2 SVGAGI (reference sequence). The CDR3 has 14 amino acids. The CDR3 nucleotides are TGTGCCAGCAGTTACTCGAACGGGGGTACTGAAGCTTTCTTT. Translated, it gives CASSYSNGGTEAFF.

This clonotype was recorded at least ten times. This chain uses TRBV20-1 with TRBJ1-2; 7 nucleotides align to TRBD1. Germline V CDR1 and CDR2: DFQATT, SNEGSKA (reference sequence). The CDR3 is 14 amino acids. Unmatched junction bases numbered 14, after V lost 8 bases and J lost 5 bases. The CDR3 protein is CSTSRQGEGYGYTF. The CDR3 nucleotides read TGCAGTACCTCCCGACAGGGAGAAGGATATGGCTACACCTTC.

The CDR3 reads CASSQAGMAGNTIYF. The DNA for the CDR3 is TGCGCCAGCAGCCAAGCGGGGATGGCTGGAAACACCATATATTTT. The chain carries TRBV4-1 and TRBJ1-3, with D unresolved. The CDR3 extends over 15 amino acids. Trimming stripped 1 base from V and 2 bases from J, with 9 bases between. CDR1 MGHRA and CDR2 YSYEKL come from the germline V gene.

The table lists this clonotype with many counts. The rearrangement uses TRBV27 and TRBJ1-2; TRBD1 might be the D (6 bases). The germline V gene has CDR1 MNHEY and CDR2 SMNVEV (reference sequence). Trimming shortened V by 6 bases and J by 1 base, and 15 bases separated the two germline ends. The CDR3 totals 15 residues. CDR3 protein: CASSRTGRNNYGYTF. The CDR3 DNA reads as TGTGCCAGCAGCCGCACAGGGAGAAATAACTATGGCTACACCTTC.

This clonotype occurred many times. The rearrangement uses TRBV28 and TRBJ2-3; 7 positions agree with TRBD2. The CDR3 has 14 amino acids. V was pared by 1 base and J by 7 bases, with 5 bases of the junction left unmatched. Germline V gene data show CDR1 as MDHEN and CDR2 as SYDVKM. The CDR3 sequence: CASSLYPSGNTQYF. For the CDR3, the DNA is TGTGCCAGCAGTTTATACCCTAGCGGAAATACGCAGTATTTT.

This clonotype has a count of ten or more. V usage is TRBV6-1 and J usage is TRBJ2-7; 8 bases match TRBD2. The V gene's germline CDR1 is MNHNS and CDR2 SASEGT. V was pared by 6 bases and J by 2 bases, with 12 bases of the junction left unmatched. CDR3 length: 16 residues. This chain's CDR3 is CASRLRGGMAPYEQYF. The CDR3 DNA reads TGTGCCAGCAGACTCCGGGGGGGGATGGCACCCTACGAGCAGTACTTC.

The J gene is TRBJ1-2, the V gene TRBV3-1; a possible D gene is TRBD1 (6 bases). The CDR3 is made up of 13 amino acids. V dropped 0 bases and J dropped 14 bases, with 16 bases sitting between them. Per germline, CDR1 LGHDT and CDR2 YNNKEL (reference sequence). This CDR3 is CASSQDQGLWMTF. The CDR3 region has the DNA TGTGCCAGCAGCCAAGACCAGGGGCTATGGATGACCTTC.

This clonotype was counted many times. The rearrangement links TRBV7-9 to TRBJ2-7; the match to TRBD1 covers 9 bases. The CDR3 is 14 residues long. The V and J ends lost 5 bases and 4 bases, in that order; junction bases with no gene match: 6. The germline CDR1 and CDR2 sequences are SEHNR and FQNEAQ (reference sequence). The CDR3, as DNA: TGTGCCAGCAGCCACAGGGACAGGGTTTACGAGCAGTACTTC. It codes for CASSHRDRVYEQYF.

In this sample, this clonotype turned up many times. The J gene is TRBJ2-7, the V gene TRBV6-1; 7 bases are a match to TRBD2. CDR1 and CDR2 (germline): MNHNS, SASEGT. Trimming at V came to 7 bases and at J to 3 bases, leaving 9 bases not matched to a gene. This CDR3 contains 14 residues. As DNA, the CDR3 is TGTGCCAGCACTAACCGAGGCGGGAGCTACGAGCAGTACTTC. This encodes CASTNRGGSYEQYF.

The rearrangement uses TRBV28 and TRBJ1-5, with D maybe TRBD1 (6 bases). There are 13 residues in the CDR3. Per germline, CDR1 MDHEN and CDR2 SYDVKM. V was pared by 7 bases and J by 3 bases, with 10 bases between. The CDR3 is CASKQGNNQPQHF. The CDR3 DNA is TGTGCCAGCAAGCAGGGGAACAATCAGCCCCAGCATTTT.

This chain connects TRBV18 to TRBJ2-7; D remains ambiguous. V shed 3 bases and J shed 0 bases, with 15 bases lying between them. Per germline, CDR1 KGHSH and CDR2 LQKENI. This CDR3 contains 16 residues. CDR3 sequence (DNA): TGTGCCAGCTCACCCGGGCCCTCCCTAGACTCCTACGAGCAGTACTTC. Protein sequence: CASSPGPSLDSYEQYF. Based on the CDR3 plus reference TRBV18 and TRBJ2-7, the full variable domain is NAGVMQNPRHLVRRRGQEARLRCSPMKGHSHVYWYRQLPEEGLKFMVYLQKENIIDESGMPKERFSAEFPKEGPSILRIQQVVRGDSAAYFCASSPGPSLDSYEQYFGPGTRLTVT.

This clonotype was picked up a small number of times. V is TRBV5-1 and J is TRBJ2-5; D gene unclear. The CDR3 runs 16 residues. Trimming left V 1 base short and J 3 bases short, with 16 bases between. CDR1 and CDR2 from the germline V gene are SGHRS and YFSETQ. The CDR3 is CASSLRFDTLKETQYF. The CDR3 DNA follows: TGCGCCAGCAGCTTGCGATTTGACACCTTAAAAGAGACCCAGTACTTC.

This clonotype was seen repeatedly, ten times or more. The chain employs TRBV12-3 or TRBV12-4 and TRBJ1-2; D is ambiguous. Deletions cut 1 base from V and 0 bases from J, with 6 bases between. The CDR3 totals 14 residues. The CDR3 loop reads CASSLEVPNYGYTF. In DNA, the CDR3 is TGTGCCAGCAGTTTAGAGGTGCCTAACTATGGCTACACCTTC.

This clonotype came up a few times. The chain combines TRBV7-6 with TRBJ2-5; possible D gene TRBD1, 6 bases. The CDR3 spans 17 residues. V lost 0 bases, J lost 5 bases, and 19 bases lay in between. Germline CDR1 and CDR2: SGHVS and FNYEAQ. CDR3: CASSLAGNRVLGETQYF. The CDR3 DNA reads TGTGCCAGCAGCTTAGCGGGAAACAGGGTTCTGGGGGAGACCCAGTACTTC.